This T cell receptor beta chain is drawn from a study of PD-1 blockade in classical Hodgkin lymphoma. About this clone: Antigen specificity is unknown.

TCRdb's copy holds only in-frame clones and misses some; the assay was immunoSEQ multiplex PCR. The table shows roughly 150,000 clones, with 78% occurring only once. There was relapse after autologous stem cell transplantation in every patient, and there was variation in brentuximab vedotin exposure. Study results and caveats: In newly diagnosed patients, baseline TCR diversity was reportedly below that of healthy donors.

This receptor was obtained from a human donor with classical Hodgkin lymphoma. The input for sequencing was peripheral blood mononuclear cells (PBMCs), taken before the second cycle of nivolumab.

Here the CDR3 DNA reads TGTGCCAGCAGCTTAGCCCCAGCGAACACCGGGGAGCTGTTTTTT. This sequence encodes CASSLAPANTGELFF. The genes are TRBV7-9 and TRBJ2-2, with no clear D. CDR1 is SEHNR and CDR2 is FQNEAQ in the germline V gene (reference sequence). The CDR3 runs to 15 residues. Trimming took 0 bases from V and 0 from J, leaving 5 bases between them.